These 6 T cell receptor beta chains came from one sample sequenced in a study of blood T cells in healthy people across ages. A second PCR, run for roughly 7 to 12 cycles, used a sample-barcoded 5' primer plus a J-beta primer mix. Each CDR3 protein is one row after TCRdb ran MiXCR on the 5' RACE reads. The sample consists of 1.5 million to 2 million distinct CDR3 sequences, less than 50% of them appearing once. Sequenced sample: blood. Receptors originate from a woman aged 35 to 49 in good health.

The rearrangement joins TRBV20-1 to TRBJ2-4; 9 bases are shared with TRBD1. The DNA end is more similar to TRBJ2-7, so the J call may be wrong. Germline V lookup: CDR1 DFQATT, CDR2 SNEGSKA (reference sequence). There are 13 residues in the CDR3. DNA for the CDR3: TGCAGTGCTTTGGGACAGGGTATCTACGAGCAGTACTTC. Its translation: CSALGQGIYEQYF.

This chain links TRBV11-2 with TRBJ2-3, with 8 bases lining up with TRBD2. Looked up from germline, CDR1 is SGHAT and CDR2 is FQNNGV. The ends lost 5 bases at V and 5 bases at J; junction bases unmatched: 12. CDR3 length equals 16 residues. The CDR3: CASSGRAGARLDTQYF. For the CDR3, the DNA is TGTGCCAGCAGCGGTAGAGCGGGGGCACGCTTAGATACGCAGTATTTT.

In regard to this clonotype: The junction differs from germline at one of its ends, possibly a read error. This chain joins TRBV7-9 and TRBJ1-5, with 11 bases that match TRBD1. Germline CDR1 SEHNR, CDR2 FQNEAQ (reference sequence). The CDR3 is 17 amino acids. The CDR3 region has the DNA TGTGCCAGCAGCTTGGACAGGGGGCCCTATAGCAATCAGCCCCGGCATTTT. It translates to CASSLDRGPYSNQPRHF.

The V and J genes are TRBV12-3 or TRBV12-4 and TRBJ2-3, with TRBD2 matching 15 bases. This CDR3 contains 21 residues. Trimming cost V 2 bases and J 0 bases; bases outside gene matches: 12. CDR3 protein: CASSLTARGLAGGHSTDTQYF. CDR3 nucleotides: TGTGCCAGCAGTTTAACAGCCCGCGGACTAGCGGGGGGGCATAGCACAGATACGCAGTATTTT.

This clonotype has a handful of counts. The chain's CDR3 is CASSYSGTYGYTF. For the CDR3, the DNA is TGTGCCAGCAGTTACTCAGGGACCTATGGCTACACCTTC. V is TRBV6-5 and J is TRBJ1-2; tentatively, D is TRBD1 (5 bases). The germline CDR1 and CDR2 sequences are MNHEY and SVGAGI. Trimming removed 0 bases at V and 4 bases at J, with 6 bases between. The CDR3 sequence is 13 residues long.

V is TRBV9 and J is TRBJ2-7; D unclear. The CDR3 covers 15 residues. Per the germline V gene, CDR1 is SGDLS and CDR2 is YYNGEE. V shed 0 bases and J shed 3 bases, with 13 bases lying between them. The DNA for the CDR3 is TGTGCCAGCAGCGTAGGTGTGGGCGGAAACTACGAGCAGTACTTC. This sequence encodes CASSVGVGGNYEQYF. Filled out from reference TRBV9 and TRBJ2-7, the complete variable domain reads DSGVTQTPKHLITATGQRVTLRCSPRSGDLSVYWYQQSLDQGLQFLIQYYNGEERAKGNILERFSAQQFPDLHSELNLSSLELGDSALYFCASSVGVGGNYEQYFGPGTRLTVT.